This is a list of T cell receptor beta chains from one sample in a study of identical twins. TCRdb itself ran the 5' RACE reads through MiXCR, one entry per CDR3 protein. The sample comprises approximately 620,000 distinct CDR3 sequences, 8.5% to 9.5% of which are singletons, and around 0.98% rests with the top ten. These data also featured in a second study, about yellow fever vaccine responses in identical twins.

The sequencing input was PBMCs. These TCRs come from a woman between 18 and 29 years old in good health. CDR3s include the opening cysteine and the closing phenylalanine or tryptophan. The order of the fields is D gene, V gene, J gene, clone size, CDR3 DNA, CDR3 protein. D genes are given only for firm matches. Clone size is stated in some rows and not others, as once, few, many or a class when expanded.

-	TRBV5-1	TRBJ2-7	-	TGCGCCAGCAGCTTGAATTCGGGGTACGAGCAGTACTTC	CASSLNSGYEQYF
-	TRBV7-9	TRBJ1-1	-	TGTGCCAGCTGGGGTGGGAAGAACACTGAAGCTTTCTTT	CASWGGKNTEAFF
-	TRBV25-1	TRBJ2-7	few	TGTGCCAGCAGTGTGTCGGGGTCCGCCGAGCAGTACTTC	CASSVSGSAEQYF
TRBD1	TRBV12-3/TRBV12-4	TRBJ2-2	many	TGTGCCAGCAGACTAGGACAGGGTGGCGCCGGGGAGCTGTTTTTT	CASRLGQGGAGELFF
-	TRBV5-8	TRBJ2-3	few	TGTGCCAGCAGTACGGTTGTCCCAGATACGCAGTATTTT	CASSTVVPDTQYF
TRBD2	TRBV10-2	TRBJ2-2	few	TGCGCCAGCAGACTAGCGGGAGCCGACACCGGGGAGCTGTTTTTT	CASRLAGADTGELFF
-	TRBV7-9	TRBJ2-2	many	TGTGCCAGCAGCCGTGGGATGAACACCGGGGAGCTGTTTTTT	CASSRGMNTGELFF
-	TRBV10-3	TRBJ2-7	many	TGTGCCATCAGTGCCCAGGGAAAAGGCGAGCAGTACTTC	CAISAQGKGEQYF
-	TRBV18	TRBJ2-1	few	TGTGCCAGCTCAGCGGGCAATGAGCAGTTCTTC	CASSAGNEQFF
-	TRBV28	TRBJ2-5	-	TGTGCCAGCAGTTTTTTGGACATCCTTCAAGAGACCCAGTACTTC	CASSFLDILQETQYF
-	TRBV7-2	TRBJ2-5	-	TGTGCCAGCAGCTCCCCCGAGGGACCAAGGAAGACCCAGTACTTC	CASSSPEGPRKTQYF
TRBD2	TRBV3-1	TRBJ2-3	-	TGTGCCAGCAGCCATATTCTAGCGGGAGCGGGTACGCAGTATTTT	CASSHILAGAGTQYF